These T cell receptor beta chains were read from a single sample in a study of blood T cell repertoires in COVID-19. Data came from immunoSEQ multiplex PCR; TCRdb stores just in-frame clones and leaves some out. The sample yields 37,000 or so clones, approximately 91% seen once. The sample consisted of peripheral blood. These receptors were collected from a human donor in a cohort sampled during active COVID-19. Both conserved end residues are part of each CDR3. A D gene is named only where the DNA matches it firmly. Clone size is shown for a subset of rows, as once, few, many or a class of expanded clone.

d_call: TRBD1
clone_size: once
j_call: TRBJ2-5
v_call: TRBV5-6
cdr3_aa: CASSLPTGPVGETQYF
cdr3_nt: TGTGCCAGCAGCTTACCGACAGGGCCCGTAGGAGAGACCCAGTACTTC

d_call: TRBD1
clone_size: -
j_call: TRBJ1-2
v_call: TRBV3-1/TRBV3-2
cdr3_aa: CASSPTGGAFGYTF
cdr3_nt: TGTGCCAGCAGCCCAACAGGGGGCGCCTTTGGCTACACCTTC

d_call: TRBD1
clone_size: -
j_call: TRBJ2-3
v_call: TRBV29-1
cdr3_aa: CSVPAGTGATDTQYF
cdr3_nt: TGCAGCGTCCCGGCTGGGACAGGGGCCACAGATACGCAGTATTTT

d_call: TRBD2
clone_size: -
j_call: TRBJ2-7
v_call: TRBV11-2
cdr3_aa: CASSYATSGSIEQYF
cdr3_nt: TGTGCCAGCAGCTACGCGACTAGCGGGAGTATCGAGCAGTACTTC

d_call: -
clone_size: -
j_call: TRBJ2-2
v_call: TRBV28
cdr3_aa: CASKNGENTGELFF
cdr3_nt: TGTGCCAGCAAGAACGGTGAGAACACCGGGGAGCTGTTTTTT

d_call: TRBD1
clone_size: -
j_call: TRBJ1-1
v_call: TRBV19
cdr3_aa: CASTWGQLNTEAFF
cdr3_nt: TGTGCCAGTACCTGGGGACAGTTGAACACTGAAGCTTTCTTT

d_call: TRBD1
clone_size: -
j_call: TRBJ2-5
v_call: TRBV25-1
cdr3_aa: CASSEQGAQETQYF
cdr3_nt: TGTGCCAGCAGTGAACAGGGGGCCCAAGAGACCCAGTACTTC

d_call: -
clone_size: -
j_call: TRBJ1-2
v_call: TRBV2
cdr3_aa: CASSLDSYGYTF
cdr3_nt: TGTGCCAGCAGCCTCGACAGTTATGGCTACACCTTC

d_call: -
clone_size: -
j_call: TRBJ2-7
v_call: TRBV16
cdr3_aa: CASSQTGLYEQYF
cdr3_nt: TGTGCCAGCAGCCAAACAGGGCTCTACGAGCAGTACTTC

d_call: -
clone_size: -
j_call: TRBJ1-1
v_call: TRBV29-1
cdr3_aa: CSVARGNTEAFF
cdr3_nt: TGCAGCGTTGCTCGGGGGAACACTGAAGCTTTCTTT

d_call: -
clone_size: -
j_call: TRBJ2-7
v_call: TRBV7-2
cdr3_aa: CASTPDILWGEQYF
cdr3_nt: TGTGCCAGCACCCCGGACATCCTCTGGGGCGAGCAGTACTTC

d_call: TRBD1
clone_size: -
j_call: TRBJ1-2
v_call: TRBV9
cdr3_aa: CASSPHRGEDGYTF
cdr3_nt: TGTGCCAGCAGCCCACACAGGGGCGAGGATGGCTACACCTTC

d_call: -
clone_size: -
j_call: TRBJ2-3
v_call: TRBV12-3/TRBV12-4
cdr3_aa: CASSPPAGTQYF
cdr3_nt: TGTGCCAGCAGTCCCCCCGCGGGTACGCAGTATTTT

d_call: TRBD2
clone_size: -
j_call: TRBJ2-5
v_call: TRBV13
cdr3_aa: CASSPGTSVQETQYF
cdr3_nt: TGTGCCAGCAGCCCCGGGACTAGCGTTCAGGAGACCCAGTACTTC

d_call: TRBD1
clone_size: -
j_call: TRBJ1-5
v_call: TRBV6-6
cdr3_aa: CASSYRDSQPQHF
cdr3_nt: TGTGCCAGCAGTTACCGGGACAGTCAGCCCCAGCATTTT

d_call: -
clone_size: -
j_call: TRBJ2-4
v_call: TRBV28
cdr3_aa: CASSGGGSNIQYF
cdr3_nt: TGTGCCAGCAGTGGTGGCGGGTCGAACATTCAGTACTTC

d_call: TRBD1
clone_size: few
j_call: TRBJ1-3
v_call: TRBV3-1/TRBV3-2
cdr3_aa: CASSPGTGGNTIYF
cdr3_nt: TGTGCCAGCAGCCCCGGGACAGGGGGGAACACCATATATTTT